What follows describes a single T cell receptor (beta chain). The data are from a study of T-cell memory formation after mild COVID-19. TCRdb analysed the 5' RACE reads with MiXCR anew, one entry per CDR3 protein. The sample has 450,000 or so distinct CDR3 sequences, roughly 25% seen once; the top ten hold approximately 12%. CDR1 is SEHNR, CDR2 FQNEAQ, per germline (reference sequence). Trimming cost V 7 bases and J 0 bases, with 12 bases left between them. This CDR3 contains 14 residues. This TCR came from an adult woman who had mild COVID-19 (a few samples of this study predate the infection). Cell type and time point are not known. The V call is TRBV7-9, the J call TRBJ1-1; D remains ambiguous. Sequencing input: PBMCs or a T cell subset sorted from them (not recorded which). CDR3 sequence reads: CASTFGLMNTEAFF. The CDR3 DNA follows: TGTGCCAGCACCTTCGGGCTAATGAACACTGAAGCTTTCTTT. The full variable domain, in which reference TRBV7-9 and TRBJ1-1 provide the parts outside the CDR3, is DTGVSQNPRHKITKRGQNVTFRCDPISEHNRLYWYRQTLGQGPEFLTYFQNEAQLEKSRLLSDRFSAERPKGSFSTLEIQRTEQGDSAMYLCASTFGLMNTEAFFGQGTRLTVV.